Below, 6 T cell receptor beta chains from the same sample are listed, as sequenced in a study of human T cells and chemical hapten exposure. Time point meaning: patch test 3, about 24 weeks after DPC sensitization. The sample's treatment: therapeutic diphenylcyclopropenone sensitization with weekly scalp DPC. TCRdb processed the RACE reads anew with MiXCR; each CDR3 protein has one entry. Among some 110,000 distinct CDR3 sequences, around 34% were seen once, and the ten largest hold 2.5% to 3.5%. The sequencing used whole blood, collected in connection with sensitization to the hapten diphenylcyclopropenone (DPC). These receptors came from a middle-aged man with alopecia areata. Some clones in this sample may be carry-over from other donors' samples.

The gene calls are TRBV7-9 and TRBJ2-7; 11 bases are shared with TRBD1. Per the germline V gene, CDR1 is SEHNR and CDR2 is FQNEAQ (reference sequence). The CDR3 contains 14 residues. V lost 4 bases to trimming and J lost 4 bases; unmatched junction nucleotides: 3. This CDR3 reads CASSWGTGGYEQYF. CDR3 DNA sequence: TGTGCCAGCAGCTGGGGGACAGGGGGGTACGAGCAGTACTTC. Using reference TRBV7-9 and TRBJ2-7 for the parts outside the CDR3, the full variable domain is DTGVSQNPRHKITKRGQNVTFRCDPISEHNRLYWYRQTLGQGPEFLTYFQNEAQLEKSRLLSDRFSAERPKGSFSTLEIQRTEQGDSAMYLCASSWGTGGYEQYFGPGTRLTVT.

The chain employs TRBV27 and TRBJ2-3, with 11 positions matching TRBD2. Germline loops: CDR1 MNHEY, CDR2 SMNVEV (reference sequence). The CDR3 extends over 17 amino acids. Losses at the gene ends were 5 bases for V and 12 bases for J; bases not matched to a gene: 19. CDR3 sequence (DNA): TGTGCCAGCAGTCCACTCGGACTAGCGGGCCACCCACCTCCCCAGTATTTT. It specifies CASSPLGLAGHPPPQYF.

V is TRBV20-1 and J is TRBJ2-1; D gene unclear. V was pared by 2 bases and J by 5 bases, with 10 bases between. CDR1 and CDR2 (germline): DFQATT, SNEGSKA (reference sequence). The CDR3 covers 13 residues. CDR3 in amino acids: CSARTPTHNEQFF. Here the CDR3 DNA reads TGCAGTGCTAGAACCCCTACTCACAATGAGCAGTTCTTC.

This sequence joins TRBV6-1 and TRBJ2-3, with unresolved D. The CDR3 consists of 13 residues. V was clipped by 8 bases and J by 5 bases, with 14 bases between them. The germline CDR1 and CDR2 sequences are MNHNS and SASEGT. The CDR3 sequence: CASLPRPIDTQYF. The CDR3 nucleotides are TGTGCCAGCTTACCGAGGCCGATAGATACGCAGTATTTT.

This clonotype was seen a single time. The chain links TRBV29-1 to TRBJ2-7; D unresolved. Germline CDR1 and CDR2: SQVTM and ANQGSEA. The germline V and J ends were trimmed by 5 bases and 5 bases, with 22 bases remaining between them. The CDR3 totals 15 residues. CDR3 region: CSVSVGPNGGHEQYF. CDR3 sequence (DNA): TGCAGCGTTTCGGTAGGCCCCAACGGTGGCCACGAGCAGTACTTC.

The CDR3 loop is CASSDRGEQYV. CDR3 in DNA: TGTGCCAGCAGCGATAGGGGCGAGCAGTACGTC. This rearrangement joins TRBV6-2 or TRBV6-3 to TRBJ2-7; tentative D call: TRBD1 (5 bases). CDR1 is MNHEY, CDR2 SVGEGT, per germline. The CDR3 is made up of 11 amino acids. The V end lost 6 bases, the J end lost 6 bases, and 9 bases lay between the germline ends.